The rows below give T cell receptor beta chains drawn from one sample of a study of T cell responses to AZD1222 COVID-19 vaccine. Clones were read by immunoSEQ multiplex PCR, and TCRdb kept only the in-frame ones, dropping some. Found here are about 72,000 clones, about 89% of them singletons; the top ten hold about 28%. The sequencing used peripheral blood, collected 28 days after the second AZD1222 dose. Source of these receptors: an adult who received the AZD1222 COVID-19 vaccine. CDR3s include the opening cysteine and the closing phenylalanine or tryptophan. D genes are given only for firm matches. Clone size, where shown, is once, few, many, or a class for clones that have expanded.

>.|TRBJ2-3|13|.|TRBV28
TGTGCCAGCAGTTTCCGTGAGGCTCCTCGGACGTATTTT
CASSFREAPRTYF
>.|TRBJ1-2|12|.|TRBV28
TGTGCCAGCAGTCCTCCCTGGAGTGGCTACACCTTC
CASSPPWSGYTF
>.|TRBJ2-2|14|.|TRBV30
TGTGCCCCGTTTCGGGGACGTAGGCCCGGGGAGCTGTTTTTT
CAPFRGRRPGELFF
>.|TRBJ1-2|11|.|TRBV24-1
TGTGCCACCAGTGATTTATACGGCTACACCTTC
CATSDLYGYTF
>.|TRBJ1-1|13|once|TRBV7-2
TGTGCCAGCAGCTTAGGGGGTAGCGCTGAAGCTTTCTTT
CASSLGGSAEAFF
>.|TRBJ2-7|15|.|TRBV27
TGTGCCAGCGGAATTACAGGGCGCTTATCCTACGAGCAGTACTTC
CASGITGRLSYEQYF
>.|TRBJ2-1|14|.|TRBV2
TGTGCCAGCAGTATACTAGCCGGGGGCGATGAGCAGTTCTTC
CASSILAGGDEQFF
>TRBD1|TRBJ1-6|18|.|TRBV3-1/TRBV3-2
TGTGCCAGCAGCGCCACTATTTACACAGGGGCGGATAATTCACCCCTCCACTTT
CASSATIYTGADNSPLHF
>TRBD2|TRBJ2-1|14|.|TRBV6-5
TGTGCCAGCAAAACTAGCGGGAGGTACAATGAGCAGTTCTTC
CASKTSGRYNEQFF
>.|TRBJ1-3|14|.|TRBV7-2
TGTGCCAGCAGCTCCAGGGGTGGCGGAAACACCATATATTTT
CASSSRGGGNTIYF
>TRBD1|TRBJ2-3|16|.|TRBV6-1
TGTGCCAGCAGTGAACTATGGACAGGGGGCGCAGATACGCAGTATTTT
CASSELWTGGADTQYF
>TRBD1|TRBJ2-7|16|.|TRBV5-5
TGTGCCAGCAGAAACTCGGGACAGGGATTTACCTACGAGCAGTACTTC
CASRNSGQGFTYEQYF
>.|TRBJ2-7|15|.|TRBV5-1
TGCGCCAGCAGTCTCAGGCTAGGGGACTCCTACGAGCAGTACTTC
CASSLRLGDSYEQYF
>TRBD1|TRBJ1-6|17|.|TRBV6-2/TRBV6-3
TGTGCCAGCAGATACCTACGGCCGGGACAGGGGAACTCACCCCTCCACTTT
CASRYLRPGQGNSPLHF
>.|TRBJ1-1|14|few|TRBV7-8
TGTGCCAGCAGCTTAGAATTTTTAGACACTGAAGCTTTCTTT
CASSLEFLDTEAFF
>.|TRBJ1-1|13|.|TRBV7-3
TGTGCCAGCAGCCGTTGGGGCACCGACGAAGCTTTCTTT
CASSRWGTDEAFF
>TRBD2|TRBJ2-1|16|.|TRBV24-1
TGTGCCACCAGTGACCCTACTAGCGGGAAGTACAATGAGCAGTTCTTC
CATSDPTSGKYNEQFF
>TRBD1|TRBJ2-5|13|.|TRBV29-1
TGCAGCGTGGATAGACAGGGTGGAGAGACCCAGTACTTC
CSVDRQGGETQYF
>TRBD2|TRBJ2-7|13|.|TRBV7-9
TGTGCCAGCAGCCAAAGCGGGAGGGGGGAGCAGTACTTC
CASSQSGRGEQYF
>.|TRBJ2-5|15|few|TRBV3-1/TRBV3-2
TGTGCCAGCAGCCCACAGGCCAGGAAGGGAGAGACCCAGTACTTC
CASSPQARKGETQYF
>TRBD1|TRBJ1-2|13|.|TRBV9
TGTGCCAGCAGCGAGGGGACAGGCTATGGCTACACCTTC
CASSEGTGYGYTF
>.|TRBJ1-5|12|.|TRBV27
TGTGCCAGCACCACGGGGGGTCAGCCCCAGCATTTT
CASTTGGQPQHF
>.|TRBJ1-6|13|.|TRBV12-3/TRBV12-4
TGTGCCAGCAAGGCAGGGTGGAATTCACCCCTCCACTTT
CASKAGWNSPLHF
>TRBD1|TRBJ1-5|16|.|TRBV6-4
TGTGCCAGCAGTGACTCGAGTCGGGCAGGGGGTCAGCCCCAGCATTTT
CASSDSSRAGGQPQHF
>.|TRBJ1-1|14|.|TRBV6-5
TGTGCCAGCAGTTACCCGGGGGGAGGGACTGAAGCTTTCTTT
CASSYPGGGTEAFF
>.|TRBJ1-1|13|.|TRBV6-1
TGTGCCAGCAGTGAAGCGAGACAGACTGAAGCTTTCTTT
CASSEARQTEAFF
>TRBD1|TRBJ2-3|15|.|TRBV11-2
TGTGCCAGCAGCCCGGATAGGGGGCTGACAGATACGCAGTATTTT
CASSPDRGLTDTQYF
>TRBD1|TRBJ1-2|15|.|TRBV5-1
TGCGCCAGCAGCCAAAACGCCTACAGGGGCTATGGCTACACCTTC
CASSQNAYRGYGYTF
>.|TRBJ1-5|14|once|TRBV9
TGTGCCAGCAGCGTAGGTCCGGAGAATCAGCCCCAGCATTTT
CASSVGPENQPQHF
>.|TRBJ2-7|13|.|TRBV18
TGTGCCAGCTCACCCGGCCCCTCCGGGGGGCAGTACTTC
CASSPGPSGGQYF
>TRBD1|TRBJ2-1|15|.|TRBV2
TGTGCCAGCAGTGGTGGGACAGGGGTCGGCGATGAGCAGTTCTTC
CASSGGTGVGDEQFF
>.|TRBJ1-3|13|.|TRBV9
TGTGCCAGCAGCGTCGACGGGGGAAACACCATATATTTT
CASSVDGGNTIYF
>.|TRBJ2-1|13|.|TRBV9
TGTGCCAGCAGCGTCCAGGGGGGCAATGAGCAGTTCTTC
CASSVQGGNEQFF
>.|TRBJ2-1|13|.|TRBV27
TGTGCCAGCAGTTTATCGCAGGGGGGTGAGCAGTTCTTC
CASSLSQGGEQFF
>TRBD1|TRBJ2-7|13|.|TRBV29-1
TGCAGCGTTGGAGGACAGGGAGTTGACGAGCAGTACTTC
CSVGGQGVDEQYF
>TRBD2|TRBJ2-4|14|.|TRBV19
TGTGCCAGTAGAGCGGGGGGGGCCAAAAACATTCAGTACTTC
CASRAGGAKNIQYF
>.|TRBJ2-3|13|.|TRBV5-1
TGCGCCACCCCGAGAGTTAGCACAGATACGCAGTATTTT
CATPRVSTDTQYF
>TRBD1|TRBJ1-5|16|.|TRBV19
TGTGCCAGTAGTATAGGGACAGGGAGGGGCAATCAGCCCCAGCATTTT
CASSIGTGRGNQPQHF
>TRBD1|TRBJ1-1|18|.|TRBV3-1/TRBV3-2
TGTGCCAGCAGCCACAGGGGGACTGAGGGGACCTTGAACACTGAAGCTTTCTTT
CASSHRGTEGTLNTEAFF
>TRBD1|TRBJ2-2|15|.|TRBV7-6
TGTGCCGGGCACGCCGGGACAGGGAACACCGGGGAGCTGTTTTTT
CAGHAGTGNTGELFF
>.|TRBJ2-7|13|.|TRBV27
TGTGCCAGCAGTTACAGCGGACCCTACGAGCAGTACTTC
CASSYSGPYEQYF
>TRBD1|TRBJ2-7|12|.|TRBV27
TGTGCCAGCAGTCCACCAGGGGGCGAGCAGTACTTC
CASSPPGGEQYF
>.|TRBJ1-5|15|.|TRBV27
TGTGCCAGCAGTTGGGTCGGGGGTGGCAATCAGCCCCAGCATTTT
CASSWVGGGNQPQHF
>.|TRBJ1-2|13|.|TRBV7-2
TGTGCCAGCAGCTTAGGACAGCACTATGGCTACACCTTC
CASSLGQHYGYTF
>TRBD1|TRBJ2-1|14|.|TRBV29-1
TGCAGCGTTAGTAACAGGGGATTGTACAATGAGCAGTTCTTC
CSVSNRGLYNEQFF
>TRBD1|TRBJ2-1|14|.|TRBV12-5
TGTGCTAGTGGTGAGGGGGCTTCCTACAATGAGCAGTTCTTC
CASGEGASYNEQFF